This TCR beta chain is from a study of response to subunit inactivated influenza vaccine. The germline gives CDR1 SQVTM, CDR2 ANQGSEA. V lost 5 bases and J lost 7; bases outside the gene matches: 4. The CDR3 loop spans 12 amino acids. TCRdb reanalysed the RT-PCR reads using MiXCR and keeps one entry per CDR3 protein. The table shows 550,000 to 650,000 distinct CDR3 sequences, with over 9.5% occurring only once. The chain uses TRBV29-1 and TRBJ2-1; 8 nucleotides match TRBD2. This clonotype was obtained from a man between 45 and 60 years old who received an inactivated influenza vaccine. The specimen was PBMCs from blood, collected on the day of vaccination. The CDR3 reads CSVTGGMNEQFF. CDR3 DNA: TGCAGCGTTACGGGGGGGATGAATGAGCAGTTCTTC.